The rows below give T cell receptor beta chains drawn from one sample of a study of T cell changes during pregnancy in multiple sclerosis. The repertoire was sequenced with immunoSEQ multiplex PCR; TCRdb's copy has only in-frame clones and lacks some. This sample carries over 55,000 clones, 85% to 95% of them seen once, and the ten largest clones take under 2%. The material was peripheral blood, obtained after pregnancy. The receptors stem from a female donor with multiple sclerosis, enrolled in a pregnancy study. The CDR3 runs from the conserved cysteine through the conserved F or W. A D gene is named only where the DNA matches it firmly. Clone size is not always given. Where it is, it says once, few, many or a class for expanded clones.

V: TRBV29-1
size: NA
J: TRBJ2-7
D: TRBD1
CDR3: CSVGGGTGDQYPYEQYF
DNA: TGCAGCGTTGGGGGGGGGACAGGGGACCAGTATCCCTACGAGCAGTACTTC

V: TRBV28
size: NA
J: TRBJ1-1
D: TRBD1
CDR3: CASSIRQGSHEAFF
DNA: TGTGCCAGCTCCATCCGACAGGGTAGTCACGAAGCTTTCTTT

V: TRBV18
size: once
J: TRBJ1-1
D: NA
CDR3: CASSPNTLRATTEAFF
DNA: TGTGCCAGCTCACCCAACACTCTCAGGGCGACCACTGAAGCTTTCTTT

V: TRBV27
size: NA
J: TRBJ1-2
D: TRBD1
CDR3: CASSLGGQGYGYTF
DNA: TGTGCCAGCAGTTTAGGGGGACAGGGCTATGGCTACACCTTC

V: TRBV10-3
size: NA
J: TRBJ2-7
D: NA
CDR3: CAISENGRGAEQYF
DNA: TGTGCCATCAGTGAGAACGGGAGAGGGGCCGAGCAGTACTTC

V: TRBV15
size: NA
J: TRBJ1-1
D: NA
CDR3: CATSKGLYTEAFF
DNA: TGTGCCACCAGCAAGGGGTTGTACACTGAAGCTTTCTTT

V: TRBV6-1
size: once
J: TRBJ2-5
D: NA
CDR3: CASSEQTSGGETQYF
DNA: TGTGCCAGCAGTGAACAGACTAGTGGGGGAGAGACCCAGTACTTC

V: TRBV9
size: NA
J: TRBJ2-1
D: TRBD2
CDR3: CASSVGPEREGSYNEQFF
DNA: TGTGCCAGCAGCGTAGGGCCTGAGCGGGAGGGTTCCTACAATGAGCAGTTCTTC

V: TRBV5-1
size: NA
J: TRBJ2-4
D: TRBD1
CDR3: CASSFVGTELAKNIQYF
DNA: TGCGCCAGCAGCTTCGTTGGGACAGAACTAGCCAAAAACATTCAGTACTTC

V: TRBV19
size: NA
J: TRBJ2-5
D: TRBD2
CDR3: CASRTSGSVATQYF
DNA: TGTGCCAGTAGGACTAGCGGGAGCGTGGCGACCCAGTACTTC

V: TRBV7-7
size: NA
J: TRBJ2-1
D: TRBD2
CDR3: CASSSGLAGYNEQFF
DNA: TGTGCTAGCAGCTCCGGACTAGCGGGGTACAATGAGCAGTTCTTC

V: TRBV19
size: NA
J: TRBJ2-7
D: TRBD2
CDR3: CASSPRGLAEWSLNPYEQYF
DNA: TGTGCCAGTAGTCCCCGGGGACTAGCGGAATGGAGTTTGAACCCCTACGAGCAGTACTTC

V: TRBV27
size: NA
J: TRBJ2-7
D: NA
CDR3: CASSLNGRSVVSYEQYF
DNA: TGTGCCAGCAGTTTAAACGGAAGGAGTGTAGTCTCCTACGAGCAGTACTTC

V: TRBV7-2
size: NA
J: TRBJ1-5
D: NA
CDR3: CASSSLGGNQPQHF
DNA: TGTGCCAGCAGCTCCCTAGGTGGCAATCAGCCCCAGCATTTT

V: TRBV21-1
size: NA
J: TRBJ1-5
D: NA
CDR3: CASSSLGTGYNQPQHF
DNA: TGTGCCAGCAGCAGCCTAGGGACAGGTTACAATCAGCCCCAGCATTTT

V: TRBV27
size: once
J: TRBJ2-1
D: TRBD2
CDR3: CASSSGLVEGGEQFF
DNA: TGTGCCAGCAGTTCGGGACTAGTAGAGGGGGGCGAGCAGTTCTTC

V: TRBV7-3
size: NA
J: TRBJ2-7
D: TRBD2
CDR3: CASSRTSGGSYEQYF
DNA: TGTGCCAGCAGCCGAACTAGCGGCGGCTCCTACGAGCAGTACTTC

V: TRBV4-3
size: once
J: TRBJ2-3
D: TRBD1
CDR3: CASSQDRGQGADTQYF
DNA: TGCGCCAGCAGCCAAGATCGGGGACAGGGGGCAGATACGCAGTATTTT

V: TRBV9
size: NA
J: TRBJ2-2
D: NA
CDR3: CASSPRRFSYTGELFF
DNA: TGTGCCAGCAGCCCCCGCCGGTTCTCATACACCGGGGAGCTGTTTTTT

V: TRBV5-1
size: NA
J: TRBJ2-5
D: TRBD1
CDR3: CASSLEPTGGRETQYF
DNA: TGCGCCAGCAGCTTGGAGCCTACAGGGGGTAGGGAGACCCAGTACTTC

V: TRBV7-9
size: NA
J: TRBJ2-2
D: NA
CDR3: CASSHYSGTGELFF
DNA: TGTGCCAGCAGCCATTATTCAGGGACCGGGGAGCTGTTTTTT

V: TRBV19
size: NA
J: TRBJ2-2
D: TRBD1
CDR3: CASSIMTGGTGELFF
DNA: TGTGCCAGTAGTATAATGACAGGGGGGACCGGGGAGCTGTTTTTT

V: TRBV27
size: NA
J: TRBJ1-1
D: NA
CDR3: CASSLGPGALNTEAFF
DNA: TGTGCCAGCAGTTTAGGGCCAGGTGCTCTGAACACTGAAGCTTTCTTT

V: TRBV4-1
size: once
J: TRBJ1-2
D: TRBD1
CDR3: CASSQVLGGRYGYTF
DNA: TGCGCCAGCAGCCAAGTCCTAGGGGGCCGCTATGGCTACACCTTC

V: TRBV6-5
size: NA
J: TRBJ1-1
D: NA
CDR3: CASSYSGAPFNTEAFF
DNA: TGTGCCAGCAGTTACTCTGGGGCACCCTTTAACACTGAAGCTTTCTTT

V: TRBV10-3
size: NA
J: TRBJ2-3
D: NA
CDR3: CAISVERPTDTQYF
DNA: TGTGCCATCAGTGTTGAGCGGCCCACAGATACGCAGTATTTT

V: TRBV27
size: NA
J: TRBJ2-3
D: TRBD2
CDR3: CASSGPGTTSTDTQYF
DNA: TGTGCCAGCAGTGGACCGGGGACTACCTCCACAGATACGCAGTATTTT

V: TRBV6-5
size: NA
J: TRBJ1-2
D: TRBD1
CDR3: CASSLIRDRGSYGYTF
DNA: TGTGCCAGCAGTTTGATCCGGGACAGGGGGTCCTATGGCTACACCTTC

V: TRBV6-1
size: NA
J: TRBJ1-5
D: NA
CDR3: CASSEQGGSNQPQHF
DNA: TGTGCCAGCAGCGAACAGGGAGGGAGCAATCAGCCCCAGCATTTT

V: TRBV14
size: NA
J: TRBJ2-5
D: TRBD2
CDR3: CASSQGVLAGPLETQYF
DNA: TGTGCCAGCAGCCAAGGGGTTCTAGCGGGACCACTAGAGACCCAGTACTTC

V: TRBV7-9
size: NA
J: TRBJ1-5
D: TRBD1
CDR3: CASSLGDRNQPQHF
DNA: TGTGCCAGCAGCTTAGGGGACAGAAATCAGCCCCAGCATTTT